This is a list of T cell receptor beta chains from one sample in a study of PD-1 blockade in classical Hodgkin lymphoma. Measured with immunoSEQ multiplex PCR; TCRdb has only the in-frame clones, and not every one. The data show 15,000 to 20,000 clones, with around 70% seen just once and about 2.7% held by the top ten. Sample: CD4+ T cells from blood, taken before the fourth cycle of nivolumab. All receptors come from a human donor with classical Hodgkin lymphoma. The CDR3 runs from the conserved cysteine through the conserved F or W. The D gene is left open where the match is weak. Clone sizes are given selectively: once, few, many, or a class where the clone is expanded.

clone_size d_call j_call v_call cdr3_nt cdr3_aa
. TRBD2 TRBJ2-2 TRBV30 TGTGCCGGCGGGGGGTTGAACACCGGGGAGCTGTTTTTT CAGGGLNTGELFF
. TRBD1 TRBJ1-5 TRBV28 TGTGCCAGCCGGGACAGAGACTATCAGCCCCAGCATTTT CASRDRDYQPQHF
. . TRBJ1-3 TRBV7-2 TGTGCCAGCAGCTTCGGACAGGGAAACACCATATATTTT CASSFGQGNTIYF
. . TRBJ1-2 TRBV5-1 TGCGCCAGCAGCGTAACAGGACGAACTAACTATGGCTACACCTTC CASSVTGRTNYGYTF
. TRBD1 TRBJ2-1 TRBV14 TGTGCCAGCAGCCAACCTGTGGGACAGATGCAGTTCTTC CASSQPVGQMQFF
. . TRBJ2-1 TRBV5-5 TGTGCCAGCAGCCGAACTAGCTTTCCCGACAATGAGCAGTTCTTC CASSRTSFPDNEQFF
. . TRBJ1-3 TRBV30 TGTGCCTGGAACCAGGGATTCTCTGGAAACACCATATATTTT CAWNQGFSGNTIYF
once . TRBJ1-1 TRBV4-3 TGCGCCAGCAGCCAAGGTGGCTGGGAGGGAGCTTTCTTT CASSQGGWEGAFF
few . TRBJ1-1 TRBV2 TGTGCCAGCAGTGAAGATTTAAGGACAACTGAAGCTTTCTTT CASSEDLRTTEAFF
. . TRBJ2-5 TRBV5-1 TGCGCCAGCAGCTTGGTTAGTTCGGGGCCCCAAGAGACCCAGTACTTC CASSLVSSGPQETQYF
. . TRBJ2-3 TRBV5-4 TGTGCCAGCAGCTTTTCCCTTAGAACAGATACGCAGTATTTT CASSFSLRTDTQYF
. TRBD1 TRBJ1-4 TRBV7-6 TGTGCCAGCAGCGCCCGGACAGGGGGGACTAATGAAAAACTGTTTTTT CASSARTGGTNEKLFF
. TRBD1 TRBJ1-2 TRBV19 TGTGCCAGTAGTAAAGCCGTACAGGGGGACGGCTACACCTTC CASSKAVQGDGYTF
. . TRBJ1-5 TRBV15 TGTGCCACCAGCAGAGCCGGTGGCAGCAATAGCAATCAGCCCCAGCATTTT CATSRAGGSNSNQPQHF
medium-sized . TRBJ1-1 TRBV10-3 TGTGCCATCAGTGGTGGGGTCAGGACGAACACTGAAGCTTTCTTT CAISGGVRTNTEAFF
. TRBD1 TRBJ1-1 TRBV30 TGTGCCTGGAGGCCACAGGGGTTCTCTGAAGCTTTCTTT CAWRPQGFSEAFF
few . TRBJ1-2 TRBV6-5 TGTGCCAGCAGCCCAAACAGATCTAGGGGCTACACCTTC CASSPNRSRGYTF
. TRBD1 TRBJ1-1 TRBV25-1 TGTGCCAGCAGTGAAGCGGGACAGGGGGCTATCAAAGCTTTCTTT CASSEAGQGAIKAFF
. . TRBJ1-4 TRBV15 TGTGCCACCAGTTTAAACCTTGCAACTAATGAAAAACTGTTTTTT CATSLNLATNEKLFF
. TRBD1 TRBJ1-3 TRBV18 TGTGCCAGCTCACCAGCCAGGGTAGGGGGCGCTTCTGGAAACACCATATATTTT CASSPARVGGASGNTIYF
. . TRBJ1-3 TRBV7-9 TGTGCCAGCAGCCAAAACAGGGATACTGGAAACACCATATATTTT CASSQNRDTGNTIYF
. . TRBJ1-1 TRBV11-3 TGTGCCAGCAGCTTAGATCAAACGTTACCTGAAGCTTTCTTT CASSLDQTLPEAFF
. . TRBJ1-2 TRBV6-1 TGTGCCAGCATCCCCCAGTTGGGGGGTGGTGGCTACACCTTC CASIPQLGGGGYTF
once . TRBJ1-1 TRBV18 TGTGCCAGCTCACCCGACAGAGTTAACACTGAAGCTTTCTTT CASSPDRVNTEAFF
. . TRBJ2-5 TRBV10-3 TGTGCCATCAGTGAGTCTGGGGGGGGCGGAGAGACCCAGTACTTC CAISESGGGGETQYF
once TRBD2 TRBJ2-1 TRBV2 TGTGCCAGCAGTGAAGAAGGGACTAGACACAATGAGCAGTTCTTC CASSEEGTRHNEQFF
. TRBD1 TRBJ2-7 TRBV5-4 TGTGCCAGCAGCTGGCAACGGGGACAGGGCCCCTACGAGCAGTACTTC CASSWQRGQGPYEQYF
. . TRBJ2-7 TRBV7-2 TGTGCCAGCAGCCGGTGGGGGGCCAACTACGAGCAGTACTTC CASSRWGANYEQYF
. TRBD2 TRBJ2-5 TRBV5-1 TGCGCCAGCAGCTTGGGAGGGACTAGCGGGGGCCTTAAGACCCAGTACTTC CASSLGGTSGGLKTQYF
. TRBD1 TRBJ2-7 TRBV20-1 TGCAGTGCTAGCAGGGGGTACGAGCAGTACTTC CSASRGYEQYF
few . TRBJ1-1 TRBV4-1 TGCGCCAGCAGCCAGAACAAGTTGGAGATGAACACTGAAGCTTTCTTT CASSQNKLEMNTEAFF
. TRBD2 TRBJ2-3 TRBV30 TGTGCCTGGAGTGTTGGACTAGGGGATCAAGATACGCAGTATTTT CAWSVGLGDQDTQYF
. TRBD1 TRBJ1-1 TRBV5-1 TGCGCCAGCAGCCGACAGGGAGGGTACACTGAAGCTTTCTTT CASSRQGGYTEAFF
few . TRBJ1-1 TRBV6-6 TGTGCCAGCACCGGACAATACCGGGGCACTGAAGCTTTCTTT CASTGQYRGTEAFF
. TRBD2 TRBJ2-1 TRBV11-2 TGTGCCAGCAGCCTAGATTCGGGACTAGCGGGCCGGGGGGGGCAGTTCTTC CASSLDSGLAGRGGQFF
. . TRBJ2-7 TRBV10-3 TGTGCCATCACTAACACAGGGTCCTACGAGCAGTACTTC CAITNTGSYEQYF
. TRBD1 TRBJ1-2 TRBV5-1 TGCGCCAGCAGTTCCGGGACAGCCTCTAACTATGGCTACACCTTC CASSSGTASNYGYTF
medium-sized . TRBJ1-5 TRBV28 TGTGCCAGCAGTACGGGCAGCGGGGGTTATCAGCCCCAGCATTTT CASSTGSGGYQPQHF
. . TRBJ2-7 TRBV2 TGTGCCAGCAGTGAACAGGCCATGACCTACGAGCAGTACTTC CASSEQAMTYEQYF
. TRBD2 TRBJ2-7 TRBV6-5 TGTGCCAGCAGCTACACCCCAGCGGGGGCCTACGAGCAGTACTTC CASSYTPAGAYEQYF
. TRBD2 TRBJ2-1 TRBV7-2 TGTGCCAGCAGCTTAAGGTCTAGCGGGGGGCCCAGTGAGCAGTTCTTC CASSLRSSGGPSEQFF
. TRBD1 TRBJ1-1 TRBV6-1 TGTGCCAGCAGTGAGCAGGGGGGTGGGGCAGCTTTCTTT CASSEQGGGAAFF
. . TRBJ1-1 TRBV11-2 TGTGCCAGCACCGCTTATGTGGGCGCCGCCGGAAACACTGAAGCTTTCTTT CASTAYVGAAGNTEAFF
. . TRBJ2-5 TRBV6-5 TGTGCCAGCAGTTACTCGTACGAGGGTAGGGAGACCCAGTACTTC CASSYSYEGRETQYF
few TRBD1 TRBJ1-2 TRBV5-1 TGCGCCAGCAGCTTGGGGGGATTAGAGACAGGGGATGGCTACACCTTC CASSLGGLETGDGYTF
. . TRBJ1-4 TRBV6-1 TGTGCCAGCAGTGATGGCCAGACAACTAATGAAAAACTGTTTTTT CASSDGQTTNEKLFF
once TRBD1 TRBJ2-5 TRBV6-5 TGTGCCAGCAGTCCCGGGACAGGGGTCTTTAACGCCCAGTACTTC CASSPGTGVFNAQYF
once . TRBJ2-2 TRBV7-3 TGTGCCAGCAGCATGAACCGGGACCCCAACACCGGGGAGCTGTTTTTT CASSMNRDPNTGELFF